This is a list of T cell receptor beta chains from one sample in a study of blood T cell repertoires in COVID-19. TCRdb keeps only in-frame clones here, not all; method: immunoSEQ multiplex PCR. The sample records some 87,000 clones, roughly 80% being singletons. Sequencing was carried out using peripheral blood. Every receptor here comes from a human donor in a cohort sampled during active COVID-19. Both conserved end residues are part of each CDR3. Fields, in order: clone size, D gene, J gene, V gene, CDR3 protein. The D gene is left open where the match is weak. Rows may omit the clone size; those that give it use once, few, many or a size class.

NA TRBD2 TRBJ2-1 TRBV6-2/TRBV6-3 CASSFLAGVINEQFF
NA TRBD1 TRBJ2-5 TRBV2 CASRRTGATGTQYF
NA TRBD2 TRBJ2-3 TRBV7-2 CASSLAGLTDTQYF
NA NA TRBJ1-5 TRBV19 CASNPPGNLNQPQHF
NA NA TRBJ1-4 TRBV3-1/TRBV3-2 CASSPSGEKLFF
once TRBD1 TRBJ1-2 TRBV6-1 CASSALMSDRVLRGYTF
NA NA TRBJ1-2 TRBV18 CASSPQGKYGYTF
NA NA TRBJ1-5 TRBV18 CASSPPPGSDSNQPQHF
NA NA TRBJ1-5 TRBV7-2 CASSLHSGGSNQPQHF
NA TRBD1 TRBJ2-3 TRBV27 CASRQGAIDTQYF
NA TRBD2 TRBJ2-5 TRBV5-4 CASSQGLAGETQYF
NA TRBD1 TRBJ1-1 TRBV3-1/TRBV3-2 CASSPDRVQAEAFF
NA NA TRBJ1-5 TRBV27 CASSSGGTRMGNQPQHF
NA NA TRBJ1-6 TRBV27 CASSLLVVGVSNSPLHF
NA NA TRBJ2-3 TRBV4-3 CASSQDFLQRTDTQYF
NA NA TRBJ2-5 TRBV6-5 CASRGPNQETQYF
few NA TRBJ1-3 TRBV15 CATSRDPTPGLNTIYF
NA TRBD2 TRBJ2-7 TRBV5-4 CASSLGGGIAEQYF
NA TRBD1 TRBJ2-3 TRBV11-2 CASSSQDRSSTDTQYF
NA TRBD2 TRBJ2-4 TRBV27 CASSGKTSNKNIQYF
NA NA TRBJ1-5 TRBV6-5 CASRIDIYSNQPQHF